The present T cell receptor (beta chain) was sequenced within a study of T cells in Graves' hyperthyroidism and ophthalmopathy. J was trimmed by 11 bases and V by 2 bases; bases with no gene match: 16. This CDR3 contains 16 residues. Per germline, CDR1 SGHRS and CDR2 YFSETQ. From RNA transcripts, TCR beta CDR3 regions were amplified. The HTBI set primed first-round TCR CDR3 RT-PCR. TCRdb re-derived calls from the multiplex PCR reads in MiXCR, one entry per CDR3 protein. The repertoire holds 550,000 to 700,000 distinct CDR3 sequences, with roughly 50% as singletons. The receptor was derived from an adult woman with Graves' disease, either hyperthyroidism or ophthalmopathy (not recorded which). Sequenced sample: peripheral blood or thyroid tissue (not recorded which). J is TRBJ1-2 and V is TRBV5-1; TRBD1 agrees at 9 bases. Here the CDR3 DNA reads TGCGCCAGCAGCTTATTCAATACAGGGGGCGCGAAGAGGTACACCTTC. It yields the protein CASSLFNTGGAKRYTF.